The rows below give T cell receptor beta chains drawn from one sample of a study of CD8 T cells in Susac syndrome. TCRdb re-called the immunoSEQ multiplex PCR reads through MiXCR, storing one row per CDR3 protein. The sample gives about 300,000 distinct CDR3 sequences, approximately 85% of which show up once; 0.2% to 0.25% is in the top ten. Sequenced: CD8+ T cells from PBMCs. These receptors all come from a human donor with multiple sclerosis. CDR3s leave out the opening cysteine and the closing phenylalanine or tryptophan. Each record gives: D gene, CDR3 length, J gene, V gene, CDR3 protein. A D gene is named only where the DNA matches it firmly.

d_call: -
cdr3_length: 13
j_call: TRBJ1-5
v_call: TRBV30
cdr3_aa: AWSYTRGLGQPQH

d_call: TRBD1
cdr3_length: 13
j_call: TRBJ2-7
v_call: TRBV28
cdr3_aa: ASSLGTGYSYEQY

d_call: -
cdr3_length: 12
j_call: TRBJ2-1
v_call: TRBV24-1
cdr3_aa: ATSSAGWWDEQF

d_call: -
cdr3_length: 12
j_call: TRBJ1-1
v_call: TRBV7-9
cdr3_aa: ASSVGLSGTEAF

d_call: -
cdr3_length: 13
j_call: TRBJ1-2
v_call: TRBV7-8
cdr3_aa: ASSLPDRPNYGYT

d_call: TRBD2
cdr3_length: 15
j_call: TRBJ2-1
v_call: TRBV27
cdr3_aa: ASSLASGTSRDNEQF

d_call: TRBD1
cdr3_length: 15
j_call: TRBJ1-1
v_call: TRBV28
cdr3_aa: ASSLRTGGFMNTEAF

d_call: TRBD1
cdr3_length: 14
j_call: TRBJ1-1
v_call: TRBV28
cdr3_aa: ASSSGVRDRNTEAF

d_call: -
cdr3_length: 16
j_call: TRBJ2-2
v_call: TRBV28
cdr3_aa: ASSPTGLTELGTGELF

d_call: TRBD1
cdr3_length: 12
j_call: TRBJ1-2
v_call: TRBV11-2
cdr3_aa: ASSFAGGLYGYT

d_call: TRBD2
cdr3_length: 14
j_call: TRBJ2-2
v_call: TRBV12-3/TRBV12-4
cdr3_aa: ASSLGSGIDGGELF

d_call: TRBD2
cdr3_length: 14
j_call: TRBJ2-3
v_call: TRBV4-3
cdr3_aa: ASSQDIAGTTDTQY

d_call: -
cdr3_length: 12
j_call: TRBJ2-5
v_call: TRBV5-6
cdr3_aa: ASSLDQNQETQY

d_call: -
cdr3_length: 13
j_call: TRBJ2-1
v_call: TRBV5-4
cdr3_aa: ASSLAGVGYNEQF

d_call: -
cdr3_length: 12
j_call: TRBJ1-1
v_call: TRBV4-3
cdr3_aa: ASRVRDGNTEAF

d_call: TRBD2
cdr3_length: 15
j_call: TRBJ2-1
v_call: TRBV29-1
cdr3_aa: SVEGTSGRSSYNEQF

d_call: -
cdr3_length: 12
j_call: TRBJ1-1
v_call: TRBV9
cdr3_aa: ASSPRTLNTEAF

d_call: -
cdr3_length: 11
j_call: TRBJ2-5
v_call: TRBV7-2
cdr3_aa: ASSSLLEETQY

d_call: -
cdr3_length: 9
j_call: TRBJ1-5
v_call: TRBV6-1
cdr3_aa: ASRTDQPQH

d_call: TRBD2
cdr3_length: 13
j_call: TRBJ2-1
v_call: TRBV27
cdr3_aa: ATTSTSGIYNEQF

d_call: TRBD2
cdr3_length: 15
j_call: TRBJ2-7
v_call: TRBV6-2/TRBV6-3
cdr3_aa: ASSYGAGTSGSYEQY

d_call: TRBD1
cdr3_length: 10
j_call: TRBJ1-2
v_call: TRBV24-1
cdr3_aa: ATSDRAYGYT

d_call: -
cdr3_length: 11
j_call: TRBJ2-7
v_call: TRBV30
cdr3_aa: AWSVGRSYEQY

d_call: -
cdr3_length: 14
j_call: TRBJ2-7
v_call: TRBV6-5
cdr3_aa: ASSSLLIGSGYAQY

d_call: -
cdr3_length: 11
j_call: TRBJ2-2
v_call: TRBV5-1
cdr3_aa: ASTDRNTGELF

d_call: -
cdr3_length: 13
j_call: TRBJ2-7
v_call: TRBV11-2
cdr3_aa: ASSLDPDLLYEQY

d_call: TRBD1
cdr3_length: 15
j_call: TRBJ1-5
v_call: TRBV5-5
cdr3_aa: ASSLAEAGGINQPQH

d_call: -
cdr3_length: 14
j_call: TRBJ1-2
v_call: TRBV4-3
cdr3_aa: ASSPKWRSTNYGYT

d_call: -
cdr3_length: 11
j_call: TRBJ2-7
v_call: TRBV27
cdr3_aa: ASTLGGGYEQY

d_call: TRBD1
cdr3_length: 14
j_call: TRBJ2-6
v_call: TRBV6-2/TRBV6-3
cdr3_aa: ASRWDRGSGANVLT

d_call: -
cdr3_length: 13
j_call: TRBJ2-7
v_call: TRBV11-2
cdr3_aa: ASSSTWAGAHEQY

d_call: TRBD2
cdr3_length: 17
j_call: TRBJ2-2
v_call: TRBV7-9
cdr3_aa: ASSLDPGLAGGGTGELF

d_call: -
cdr3_length: 13
j_call: TRBJ1-5
v_call: TRBV19
cdr3_aa: ASSIDGKGNQPQH

d_call: -
cdr3_length: 14
j_call: TRBJ2-7
v_call: TRBV21-1
cdr3_aa: ASSNTMGRPDYEQY

d_call: TRBD2
cdr3_length: 16
j_call: TRBJ2-1
v_call: TRBV6-1
cdr3_aa: ASGWGLSRREDDNEQF

d_call: -
cdr3_length: 13
j_call: TRBJ1-5
v_call: TRBV25-1
cdr3_aa: ASSDSSGDNQPQH